Listed here are 14 T cell receptor beta chains from one sample, sequenced in a study of T cell repertoires in ileal Crohn's disease. The time point denotes: neoterminal ileum biopsy at postoperative endoscopy, about 6 months after surgery. Generated by immunoSEQ multiplex PCR, the TCRdb table keeps only in-frame clones and is missing some. The sample holds about 60,000 clones; about 89% are singletons and the top ten take approximately 2%. Sequenced material: ileal tissue. The receptor source for this set is an adult with Crohn's disease.

The rearrangement links TRBV6-1 to TRBJ2-2; the D gene is possibly TRBD1 (6 bases). Trimming removed 7 bases at V and 5 bases at J, with 11 bases between. This CDR3 has 13 residues. From germline, CDR1 is MNHNS and CDR2 SASEGT. CDR3 nucleotide sequence: TGTGCCAGCACCCACAGGGCTACCGGGGAGCTGTTTTTT. It codes for CASTHRATGELFF.

CDR3 sequence reads: CASSVDASGVSYNEQFF. The DNA for the CDR3 is TGTGCCAGCAGCGTAGATGCTAGCGGGGTTTCCTACAATGAGCAGTTCTTC. The rearrangement links TRBV9 to TRBJ2-1, with 9 nucleotides matching TRBD2. CDR1 and CDR2 (germline): SGDLS, YYNGEE. The CDR3 is 17 amino acids. Trimming removed 0 bases from V and 1 base from J; junction bases left unmatched: 5. The whole variable domain, filled in from reference TRBV9 and TRBJ2-1, reads DSGVTQTPKHLITATGQRVTLRCSPRSGDLSVYWYQQSLDQGLQFLIQYYNGEERAKGNILERFSAQQFPDLHSELNLSSLELGDSALYFCASSVDASGVSYNEQFFGPGTRLTVL.

This clone has just a few counts. The chain recombines TRBV29-1 with TRBJ1-4, with TRBD1 identical over 7 bases. Germline assignment: CDR1 SQVTM and CDR2 ANQGSEA. V shed 4 bases and J 4 bases; nucleotides not matched to a gene: 3. The CDR3 contains 13 residues. This CDR3 reads CSVGGQSNEKLFF. The CDR3 DNA reads as TGCAGCGTTGGGGGACAGAGTAATGAAAAACTGTTTTTT.

The chain uses TRBV5-8 and TRBJ1-1; D perhaps matches TRBD1 (5 bases). The germline V gene has CDR1 SGHTS and CDR2 YDEGEE. V was cut by 6 bases and J by 4 bases, with 13 bases left in between. The CDR3 has 13 residues. The chain's CDR3 is CASNIRVGTEAFF. Here the CDR3 DNA reads TGTGCCAGCAATATCAGGGTTGGCACTGAAGCTTTCTTT.

The V gene is TRBV5-1, the J gene TRBJ2-3, with a possible D match to TRBD1 (5 bases). Per the germline V gene, CDR1 is SGHRS and CDR2 is YFSETQ. The CDR3 loop spans 14 amino acids. V was cut by 0 bases and J by 5 bases, with 10 bases left in between. CDR3 bases: TGCGCCAGCAGCTTGGTAGGTAGGGGAGATACGCAGTATTTT. Translation gives CASSLVGRGDTQYF. Using reference TRBV5-1 and TRBJ2-3 for the parts outside the CDR3, the full variable domain is KAGVTQTPRYLIKTRGQQVTLSCSPISGHRSVSWYQQTPGQGLQFLFEYFSETQRNKGNFPGRFSGRQFSNSRSEMNVSTLELGDSALYLCASSLVGRGDTQYFGPGTRLTVL.

The rearrangement links TRBV21-1 to TRBJ1-2; the table gives TRBD1 as D, unverified against the DNA. TRBV21-1 is termed a pseudogene. The CDR3 has 16 residues. CDR3 DNA sequence: TGTGCCAGCAGCAGGTCAGGACAGGGGGCGAACTATGGCTACACCTTC. Translating it yields CASSRSGQGANYGYTF.

The chain uses TRBV2 and TRBJ1-1; 8 nucleotides agree with TRBD1. The CDR3 length is 18 residues. Trimming took 1 base from V and 1 from J; bases not matched to a gene: 11. The germline CDR1 and CDR2 sequences are SNHLY and FYNNEI. The CDR3: CASSEGRQGAAGNTEAFF. Here the CDR3 DNA reads TGTGCCAGCAGTGAAGGAAGGCAGGGGGCCGCTGGGAACACTGAAGCTTTCTTT.

The chain recombines TRBV5-4 with TRBJ2-7; 7 bases line up with TRBD1. Germline V lookup: CDR1 SGHNT, CDR2 YYREEE (reference sequence). The CDR3 consists of 14 residues. J gave up 3 bases and V 6 bases, and 9 bases lay outside the gene matches. The CDR3, as DNA: TGTGCCAGCACCCACGCCCCAGGGGGCTACGAGCAGTACTTC. Residues: CASTHAPGGYEQYF.

The chain couples TRBV5-6 to TRBJ1-1, with 7 bases aligning to TRBD1. Trimming removed 4 bases from V and 3 bases from J; junction bases left unmatched: 3. CDR3 length equals 13 residues. Germline V gives CDR1 SGHDT, CDR2 YYEEEE. The CDR3 nucleotides read TGTGCCAGCAGCCCCGACAGGGACACTGAAGCTTTCTTT. Translating gives CASSPDRDTEAFF.

V and J are TRBV27 and TRBJ1-2; the match to TRBD1 covers 7 bases. The CDR3 spans 16 residues. Germline V CDR1 and CDR2: MNHEY, SMNVEV (reference sequence). Germline trimming cut 4 bases from V and 2 bases from J; bases unmatched to any gene: 10. The CDR3 DNA follows: TGTGCCAGCAGTTCCTCCTGGGACAGCGAAAACTATGGCTACACCTTC. As protein: CASSSSWDSENYGYTF.

The chain combines TRBV27 with TRBJ1-2, with 7 bases fitting TRBD1. This CDR3 region has 16 residues. Germline CDR1 and CDR2: MNHEY and SMNVEV (reference sequence). V shed 7 bases and J 6 bases; nucleotides not matched to a gene: 17. CDR3 region: CASIRTEAGGKNGYTF. CDR3 nucleotides: TGTGCCAGCATCCGCACGGAGGCAGGGGGTAAGAATGGCTACACCTTC.

This chain uses TRBV29-1 with TRBJ1-1; 9 positions agree with TRBD1. In germline, CDR1 is SQVTM, CDR2 ANQGSEA. The trim removed 6 bases at V and 4 bases at J, leaving 3 bases unmatched. The CDR3 is 12 amino acids. The CDR3 DNA sequence: TGCAGCGTAGGGACAGGGATCACTGAAGCTTTCTTT. Its translation is CSVGTGITEAFF.

The chain has TRBV5-6 and TRBJ2-7, with 8 bases matching TRBD1. The CDR3 sequence is 12 residues long. From germline, CDR1 is SGHDT and CDR2 YYEEEE. V shed 5 bases and J 5 bases; nucleotides not matched to a gene: 3. This CDR3 is CASRSTGDEQYF. CDR3 nucleotide sequence: TGTGCCAGCAGATCGACAGGGGACGAGCAGTACTTC. The full variable domain, completed using reference TRBV5-6 and TRBJ2-7, is DAGVTQSPTHLIKTRGQQVTLRCSPKSGHDTVSWYQQALGQGPQFIFQYYEEEERQRGNFPDRFSGHQFPNYSSELNVNALLLGDSALYLCASRSTGDEQYFGPGTRLTVT.

CDR3 coding DNA: TGTGCCAGCAGCTTAGGCAGCTCCTACAATGAGCAGTTCTTC. This sequence encodes CASSLGSSYNEQFF. This sequence joins TRBV13 and TRBJ2-1, with no clear D. The CDR3 runs 14 residues. CDR1 PRHDT and CDR2 FYEKMQ come from the germline V gene (reference sequence). V dropped 0 bases and J dropped 0 bases, with 3 bases sitting between them.